This entry lists 26 T cell receptor beta chains sequenced from one sample in a study of T cells in Graves' hyperthyroidism and ophthalmopathy. Amplification targeted TCR beta CDR3 regions from RNA transcripts. The HTBI set primed first-round TCR CDR3 RT-PCR. TCRdb reprocessed the multiplex PCR reads via MiXCR and lists one record per CDR3 protein. Of around 620,000 distinct CDR3 sequences listed, roughly 16% were seen once; the top ten hold over 3.5%. The sample consisted of blood. Source of these receptors: a woman aged 25-40 years with Graves' hyperthyroidism.

This clonotype has a count of ten or more. This chain joins TRBV27 and TRBJ2-1; D ambiguous. The V gene's germline CDR1 is MNHEY and CDR2 SMNVEV (reference sequence). The ends were cut back, 5 bases at V and 5 bases at J, with 16 bases in the middle. The CDR3 contains 15 residues. CDR3 in amino acids: CASSSRPPRHNEQFF. The CDR3 region has the DNA TGTGCCAGCAGTAGTAGACCACCCCGCCACAATGAGCAGTTCTTC.

V and J are TRBV7-9 and TRBJ1-5; 11 positions agree with TRBD1. Per germline, CDR1 SEHNR and CDR2 FQNEAQ (reference sequence). The V segment lost 4 bases and the J segment 4 bases; nucleotides outside the gene matches: 3. This CDR3 is built from 15 residues. The CDR3 spells CASSWGQGENQPQHF. The DNA for the CDR3 is TGTGCCAGCAGCTGGGGACAGGGGGAAAATCAGCCCCAGCATTTT.

This clonotype was counted many times. The chain recombines TRBV2 with TRBJ1-2; D gene ambiguous. Per the germline V gene, CDR1 is SNHLY and CDR2 is FYNNEI. This CDR3 spans 13 amino acids. The ends were cut back, 6 bases at V and 8 bases at J, with 16 bases in the middle. This CDR3 reads CASRRLGFHGYTF. The CDR3 nucleotides are TGTGCCAGCAGACGATTGGGTTTCCACGGCTACACCTTC.

This clonotype was found many times. The V gene is TRBV11-2, the J gene TRBJ2-7, with D unresolved. This CDR3 comprises 13 residues. V was cut by 5 bases and J by 3 bases, with 11 bases left in between. Germline CDR1 is SGHAT and CDR2 is FQNNGV. CDR3 sequence reads: CASSQAGLYEQYF. In nucleotides, the CDR3 is TGTGCCAGCAGCCAGGCAGGCCTCTACGAGCAGTACTTC.

This clonotype was detected many times. The CDR3: CASSHIQDNSEQYF. The CDR3 DNA reads as TGCGCCAGCAGCCATATCCAGGACAACTCCGAGCAGTACTTC. The chain is built from TRBV4-1 and TRBJ2-7; TRBD1 is a possible D gene (5 bases). CDR1 is MGHRA, CDR2 YSYEKL, per germline. This CDR3 contains 14 residues. V gave up 3 bases and J gave up 6 bases, with 15 bases separating them.

This chain joins TRBV20-1 and TRBJ2-5; 13 bases align to TRBD2. V lost 0 bases and J lost 4; bases outside the gene matches: 5. Per the germline V gene, CDR1 is DFQATT and CDR2 is SNEGSKA (reference sequence). This CDR3 has 16 amino acids. The CDR3 DNA reads TGCAGTGCTAGAGATCCTACTAGCGGGAGGGGAGAGACCCAGTACTTC. Protein: CSARDPTSGRGETQYF.

The chain is built from TRBV19 and TRBJ1-5; D is perhaps TRBD1 (5 bases). Germline V CDR1 and CDR2: LNHDA, SQIVND (reference sequence). The CDR3 runs to 14 residues. The V and J ends lost 4 bases and 3 bases respectively, with 10 bases between them. The CDR3 is CASSNQGANQPQHF. In DNA, the CDR3 is TGTGCCAGTAGTAATCAGGGCGCCAATCAGCCCCAGCATTTT.

This clonotype was counted a few times. This rearrangement joins TRBV7-3 to TRBJ2-1; 15 positions match TRBD2. With 5 bases clipped from V and 14 bases from J, the junction kept 7 bases outside the gene matches. Per germline, CDR1 SGHTA and CDR2 FQGTGA. This CDR3 spans 14 amino acids. The CDR3 is CASSTGLAGGRKFF. CDR3 DNA: TGTGCCAGCAGCACTGGACTAGCGGGAGGGAGGAAGTTCTTC.

This clonotype was counted ten times or more. The rearrangement joins TRBV5-6 to TRBJ2-4, with 7 bases aligning to TRBD1. J gave up 7 bases and V 0 bases, and 4 bases lay outside the gene matches. This CDR3 contains 14 residues. Germline CDR1 reads SGHDT; CDR2 reads YYEEEE. CDR3 in DNA: TGTGCCAGCAGCTTGGGGACAGGCTTGAACATTCAGTACTTC. Translated: CASSLGTGLNIQYF.

In its sample, this clonotype was seen many times. The rearrangement joins TRBV20-1 to TRBJ1-1; D might be TRBD1 (5 bases). Trimming pared 0 bases from V and 8 bases from J, leaving 13 bases between. The CDR3 spans 13 residues. Germline V gene sequence: CDR1 DFQATT, CDR2 SNEGSKA (reference sequence). The CDR3, as DNA: TGCAGTGCTAGAGATCTGGCAGGGACGGAAGCTTTCTTT. Its protein is CSARDLAGTEAFF.

This clonotype was observed at least ten times. The rearrangement links TRBV2 to TRBJ2-3; 7 nucleotides agree with TRBD2. Germline loops: CDR1 SNHLY, CDR2 FYNNEI. The CDR3 spans 13 residues. V dropped 9 bases and J dropped 4; count of bases not matched to a gene: 7. The CDR3 is CARRAGAADTQYF. As DNA, the CDR3 is TGTGCCAGAAGGGCGGGAGCGGCAGATACGCAGTATTTT.

This clonotype has a count of ten or more. The chain joins TRBV6-2 or TRBV6-3 to TRBJ2-7, with 9 bases fitting TRBD2. After removal of 5 bases from V and 6 bases from J, the junction contained 8 bases not matched to a gene. The CDR3 is 14 amino acids. CDR1 is MNHEY, CDR2 SVGEGT, per germline. The CDR3 nucleotides read TGTGCCAGCAGTGAGACTAGCGGAGCGAGCGAGCAGTACTTC. Encoded protein: CASSETSGASEQYF.

This clonotype was recorded at least ten times. J is TRBJ2-1 and V is TRBV18, with 11 bases that match TRBD2. Germline V gives CDR1 KGHSH, CDR2 LQKENI. With V trimmed by 5 bases and J by 6 bases, 6 bases remained unmatched. This CDR3 is built from 15 residues. CDR3 loop: CASSSRLAGSNEQFF. In nucleotides, the CDR3 is TGTGCCAGCTCATCAAGACTAGCGGGAAGCAATGAGCAGTTCTTC.

There are many counts of this clonotype. The chain combines TRBV3-1 with TRBJ2-7; 8 nucleotides match TRBD1. Germline V gene lookup returns CDR1 LGHDT and CDR2 YNNKEL (reference sequence). CDR3 size: 16 residues. V lost 1 base, J lost 4 bases, and 9 bases stayed unmatched. CDR3 nucleotides: TGTGCCAGCAGCCAAGTGGGGGACAGGTTGGGATACGAGCAGTACTTC. It yields the protein CASSQVGDRLGYEQYF.

The chain carries TRBV6-5 and TRBJ2-2, with 10 bases identical to TRBD2. From germline, CDR1 is MNHEY and CDR2 SVGAGI. CDR3 size: 19 residues. The V segment lost 4 bases and the J segment 2 bases; nucleotides outside the gene matches: 13. CDR3 loop: CASSWSRFSGRYNTGELFF. As DNA, the CDR3 is TGTGCCAGCAGTTGGTCCAGATTTAGCGGGAGGTACAACACCGGGGAGCTGTTTTTT.

This clonotype was seen a handful of times. This chain uses TRBV30 with TRBJ2-6; no definite D call. The germline CDR1 and CDR2 sequences are GTSNPN and SVGIG (reference sequence). Trimming left V 2 bases short and J 6 bases short, with 8 bases between. The CDR3 is 13 amino acids. CDR3 bases: TGTGCCTGGAGTTTGGGTGCGGCCAACGTCCTGACTTTC. Residues: CAWSLGAANVLTF.

This rearrangement joins TRBV10-3 to TRBJ2-1; D tentatively fits TRBD1 or TRBD2 (6 bases each). With 2 bases removed from V and 0 bases from J, the gap between germline ends came to 8 bases. The CDR3 has 15 residues. Germline V lookup: CDR1 ENHRY, CDR2 SYGVKD. The CDR3 DNA follows: TGTGCCATCAGTGAGGGGGGGCGCTCCTACAATGAGCAGTTCTTC. Protein sequence: CAISEGGRSYNEQFF.

The rearrangement uses TRBV18 and TRBJ2-1; D may be TRBD1 or TRBD2 (6 bases each). V was trimmed by 2 bases and J by 8 bases, leaving 13 bases between them. The CDR3 covers 14 residues. Germline CDR1 and CDR2: KGHSH and LQKENI. The CDR3 DNA follows: TGTGCCAGCTCACCAGGGGGGCCCCAGGATGAGCAGTTCTTC. Amino acids: CASSPGGPQDEQFF.

This rearrangement joins TRBV15 to TRBJ1-2; D may be TRBD1 (5 bases). Germline-derived CDR1 and CDR2 are LNHNV and YYDKDF (reference sequence). The V end lost 0 bases, the J end lost 5 bases, and 13 bases lay between the germline ends. The CDR3 has 15 amino acids. The CDR3 DNA is TGTGCCACCAGCAGAGATCGGGGGGTTATTTATGGCTACACCTTC. Translating gives CATSRDRGVIYGYTF.

The CDR3 protein is CASSLDWREGGTDTQYF. The CDR3 DNA reads as TGTGCCAGCAGCTTAGATTGGCGGGAGGGCGGCACAGATACGCAGTATTTT. The chain links TRBV7-2 to TRBJ2-3, with 9 bases aligning to TRBD2. Losses at the gene ends were 1 base for V and 1 base for J; bases not matched to a gene: 6. Germline CDR1 SGHTA, CDR2 FQGNSA. CDR3 length equals 17 residues.

The table lists this clonotype with many counts. The chain has TRBV11-3 and TRBJ1-4; 10 positions match TRBD1. V was pared by 7 bases and J by 10 bases, with 6 bases of the junction left unmatched. CDR1 and CDR2 from the germline V gene are SGHNT and YENEEA. The CDR3 contains 13 residues. As DNA, the CDR3 is TGTGCCAGCACCCCAAGGACAGGGGGAAAACTGTTTTTT. Translating gives CASTPRTGGKLFF.

This clonotype was detected only a few times. V and J are TRBV15 and TRBJ2-3, with 13 nucleotides matching TRBD2. CDR3 length: 18 amino acids. Germline values: CDR1 LNHNV, CDR2 YYDKDF (reference sequence). V lost 5 bases and J lost 4; bases outside the gene matches: 12. Written as DNA, the CDR3 is TGTGCCACCAGCGCCCAACTTGGGACTAGCGGGATGGCAGATACGCAGTATTTT. The encoded protein is CATSAQLGTSGMADTQYF.

In its sample, this clonotype was seen many times. The V call is TRBV30, the J call TRBJ2-1, with a weak D call TRBD1 (6 bases). Deletions cut 2 bases from V and 1 base from J, with 15 bases between. Germline loops: CDR1 GTSNPN, CDR2 SVGIG (reference sequence). The CDR3 spans 16 residues. The CDR3 DNA follows: TGTGCCTGGAGTACCCGAGGACAGACTTCCTACAATGAGCAGTTCTTC. Its protein is CAWSTRGQTSYNEQFF.

The chain is built from TRBV9 and TRBJ1-1; TRBD1 agrees at 7 bases. Germline loops: CDR1 SGDLS, CDR2 YYNGEE. The V gene end was trimmed by 1 base and the J gene end by 1 base; junction bases not matched to a gene: 7. The CDR3 is 16 residues long. The CDR3 nucleotides read TGTGCCAGCAGCGTACGGACAGGCTTATCGAACACTGAAGCTTTCTTT. It is translated as CASSVRTGLSNTEAFF.

The chain employs TRBV4-3 and TRBJ1-3; TRBD1 is a possible D gene (5 bases). Germline assignment: CDR1 LGHNA and CDR2 YSLEER. The CDR3 has 17 amino acids. V shed 0 bases and J shed 3 bases, with 15 bases lying between them. CDR3 protein: CASSQDRGADLGNTIYF. CDR3 bases: TGCGCCAGCAGCCAAGATAGAGGGGCAGACCTTGGAAACACCATATATTTT.

This clonotype was seen ten or more times. V usage is TRBV29-1 and J usage is TRBJ2-5, with D hard to call. Trimming left V 5 bases short and J 1 base short, with 8 bases between. This CDR3 spans 12 amino acids. Per the germline V gene, CDR1 is SQVTM and CDR2 is ANQGSEA. CDR3 in DNA: TGCAGCGTTTCCCACAGCCAAGAGACCCAGTACTTC. This codes for CSVSHSQETQYF.